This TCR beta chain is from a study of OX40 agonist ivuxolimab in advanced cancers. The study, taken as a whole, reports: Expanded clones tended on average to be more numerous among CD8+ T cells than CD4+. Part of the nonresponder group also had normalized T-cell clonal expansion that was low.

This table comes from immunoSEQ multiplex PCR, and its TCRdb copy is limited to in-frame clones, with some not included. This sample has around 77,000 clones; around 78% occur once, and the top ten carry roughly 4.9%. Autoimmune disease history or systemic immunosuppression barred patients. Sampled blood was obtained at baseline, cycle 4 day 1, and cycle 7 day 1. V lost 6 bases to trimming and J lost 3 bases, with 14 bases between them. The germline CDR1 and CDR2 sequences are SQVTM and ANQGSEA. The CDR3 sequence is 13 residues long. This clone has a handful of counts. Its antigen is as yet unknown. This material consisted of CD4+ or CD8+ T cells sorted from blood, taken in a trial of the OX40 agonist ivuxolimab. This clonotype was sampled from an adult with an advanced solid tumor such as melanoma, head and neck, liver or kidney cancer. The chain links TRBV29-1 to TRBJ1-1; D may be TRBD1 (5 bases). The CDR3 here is CSVGDSMDTEAFF. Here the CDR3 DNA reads TGCAGCGTAGGCGACAGTATGGACACTGAAGCTTTCTTT.